The 11 T cell receptor beta chains presented below share a single source sample, sequenced in a study of T cells in Graves' hyperthyroidism and ophthalmopathy. Amplification targeted TCR beta CDR3 regions from RNA transcripts. In the first-round RT-PCR of the TCR CDR3, the HTBI primer set was used. Using its own MiXCR run on the multiplex PCR reads, TCRdb lists one record per CDR3 protein. The sample records fewer than 900,000 distinct CDR3 sequences, approximately 19% being singletons. Sequencing input: blood. These receptors were taken from a woman between 50 and 59 years old with Graves' hyperthyroidism that later progressed to Graves' ophthalmopathy.

This clonotype was recorded at least ten times. The chain is built from TRBV20-1 and TRBJ2-7, with 7 positions matching TRBD2. This CDR3 spans 13 amino acids. V lost 0 bases and J lost 6; bases outside the gene matches: 5. CDR1 and CDR2 (germline): DFQATT, SNEGSKA (reference sequence). This chain's CDR3 is CSAREGGGREQYF. CDR3 bases: TGCAGTGCTAGAGAAGGCGGGGGTCGCGAGCAGTACTTC.

The J gene is TRBJ1-6, the V gene TRBV2, with D possibly matching TRBD1 (6 bases). This CDR3 is built from 11 residues. The germline V gene encodes CDR1 SNHLY and CDR2 FYNNEI. With 7 bases removed from V and 15 bases from J, the gap between germline ends came to 13 bases. CDR3: CASNLQGLLHF. The CDR3, as DNA: TGTGCCAGCAACCTACAGGGCCTCCTCCACTTT.

The gene calls are TRBV15 and TRBJ1-5; TRBD1 might be the D (5 bases). Trimming pared 1 base from V and 5 bases from J, leaving 9 bases between. This CDR3 contains 14 residues. CDR1 and CDR2 from the germline V gene are LNHNV and YYDKDF (reference sequence). The CDR3 sequence is CATSRGRVDQPQHF. Written as DNA, the CDR3 is TGTGCCACCAGCAGAGGCAGGGTGGATCAGCCCCAGCATTTT.

About this clonotype itself: Germline and junction disagree at one end, which may indicate a read error. The rearrangement uses TRBV12-3 or TRBV12-4 and TRBJ1-4; tentative D call: TRBD1 (6 bases). There are 14 residues in the CDR3. CDR3 sequence (DNA): TGTGCCAGCAGCCCAGGGGCGACTAATGAAAAAGTGTTTTTT. It translates to CASSPGATNEKVFF.

This clonotype has only one observation. The gene calls are TRBV27 and TRBJ2-2; possible D gene TRBD1, 6 bases. Trimming left V 7 bases short and J 4 bases short, with 10 bases between. The germline CDR1 and CDR2 sequences are MNHEY and SMNVEV (reference sequence). The CDR3 has 13 amino acids. The CDR3 DNA sequence: TGTGCCAGCATGGGACATACCACCGGGGAGCTGTTTTTT. Translating gives CASMGHTTGELFF.

This chain connects TRBV6-4 to TRBJ2-5, with 9 positions matching TRBD2. After removal of 3 bases from V and 4 bases from J, the junction contained 12 bases not matched to a gene. The CDR3 is made up of 17 amino acids. Per the germline V gene, CDR1 is MRHNA and CDR2 is SNTAGT. The CDR3 protein is CASSEAQVAGAGETQYF. The CDR3, as DNA: TGTGCCAGCAGTGAAGCGCAAGTAGCGGGGGCGGGAGAGACCCAGTACTTC.

This clonotype showed up many times. The chain employs TRBV2 and TRBJ2-7; tentative D call: TRBD1 (5 bases). The ends were cut back, 7 bases at V and 7 bases at J, with 17 bases in the middle. CDR3 length equals 13 residues. Per the germline V gene, CDR1 is SNHLY and CDR2 is FYNNEI. CDR3 nucleotides: TGTGCCAGCACGACAGTGGCCCGCGGAGAGCAGTACTTC. As protein: CASTTVARGEQYF.

This chain links TRBV2 with TRBJ1-4; D not resolved. The germline CDR1 and CDR2 sequences are SNHLY and FYNNEI. Between the trimmed V and J ends, which lost 8 bases and 3 bases, there was a span of 10 bases. CDR3 length: 13 residues. CDR3 nucleotides: TGTGCCAGCGGGGATTTGTCTAATGAAAAACTGTTTTTT. Its protein is CASGDLSNEKLFF.

The chain uses TRBV5-1 and TRBJ1-1, with D maybe TRBD1 (5 bases). In germline, CDR1 is SGHRS, CDR2 YFSETQ. The V and J ends lost 5 bases and 1 base respectively, with 15 bases between them. This CDR3 spans 15 amino acids. CDR3: CASSIGTAPNTEAFF. For the CDR3, the DNA is TGCGCCAGCAGTATTGGGACGGCGCCGAACACTGAAGCTTTCTTT.

This clonotype was seen only a few times. V and J are TRBV27 and TRBJ1-2; D uncertain. Trimming shortened V by 3 bases and J by 5 bases, and 13 bases separated the two germline ends. The CDR3 runs 14 residues. Germline assignment: CDR1 MNHEY and CDR2 SMNVEV (reference sequence). As DNA, the CDR3 is TGTGCCAGCAGTTTCCAACCCGAGATGTATGGCTACACCTTC. Protein sequence: CASSFQPEMYGYTF.

This clonotype turned up a few times. This CDR3 is CASSFPALLNTGELFF. The CDR3, as DNA: TGCGCCAGCAGCTTTCCGGCCCTCCTGAACACCGGGGAGCTGTTTTTT. This rearrangement joins TRBV5-1 to TRBJ2-2; D gene uncertain. CDR1 is SGHRS, CDR2 YFSETQ, per germline. V was shortened by 2 bases and J by 1 base, with 12 bases between the two germline ends. The CDR3 runs 16 residues.